The rows below give T cell receptor beta chains drawn from one sample of a study of blood T cell repertoires in COVID-19. Method: immunoSEQ multiplex PCR; TCRdb's copy keeps in-frame clones and lacks some. The sample holds roughly 63,000 clones, almost 90% seen once. The sample was peripheral blood. The receptor set was obtained from a woman in her forties or fifties with active or convalescent COVID-19. Both conserved end residues are part of each CDR3. The order of the fields is J gene, clone size, D gene, V gene, CDR3 DNA, CDR3 protein. A D gene is named only where the DNA matches it firmly. Some rows mark clone size as missing; the rest say once, few, many or name a class of expanded clone.

>TRBJ2-5|-|TRBD1|TRBV4-1
TGCGCCAGCAGCCTGGGGGACAGGGGGCAGGCCGAGACCCAGTACTTC
CASSLGDRGQAETQYF
>TRBJ2-7|-|-|TRBV3-1/TRBV3-2
TGTGCCAGCAGCCAAGGCAACCCCAATAGTAACTACGAGCAGTACTTC
CASSQGNPNSNYEQYF
>TRBJ2-2|-|-|TRBV5-1
TGCGCCAGCAGCTTTTCCGGACTAACGAACACCGGGGAGCTGTTTTTT
CASSFSGLTNTGELFF
>TRBJ2-1|-|TRBD2|TRBV9
TGTGCCAGCAGCGTCCATGGGGAGGGGCCCGACAATGAGCAGTTCTTC
CASSVHGEGPDNEQFF
>TRBJ2-3|-|-|TRBV28
TGTGCCAGCAGTTTTGACTTCGCAGGGGCGGATACGCAGTATTTT
CASSFDFAGADTQYF
>TRBJ2-3|-|TRBD2|TRBV29-1
TGCAGCGTTGAAGATTATAGAGTAGCGGGAAGGGATACGCAGTATTTT
CSVEDYRVAGRDTQYF
>TRBJ2-7|once|TRBD1|TRBV4-1
TGCGCCAGCAGCCAGTCGGGGACAGCATTAGGCTACGAGCAGTACTTC
CASSQSGTALGYEQYF
>TRBJ1-2|few|-|TRBV4-2
TGTGCCAGCAGCTCCGGCGGGGCCTATGGCTACACCTTC
CASSSGGAYGYTF
>TRBJ2-7|-|TRBD1|TRBV25-1
TGTGCCAGTCAACCGGGACAGGGGTCCTACGAGCAGTACTTC
CASQPGQGSYEQYF
>TRBJ1-2|once|TRBD1|TRBV5-6
TGTGCCAGCAGCTTGTACCTGGACAGGGGCCAGGGAGGCTATGGCTACACCTTC
CASSLYLDRGQGGYGYTF
>TRBJ2-5|-|TRBD1|TRBV7-3
TGTGCCAGCAGCTTAAACCTGGGACAGCGGGAGACCCAGTACTTC
CASSLNLGQRETQYF
>TRBJ1-2|few|-|TRBV2
TGTGCCAGCACTTTTACCTCGGGACACTCCTGGGGCTATGGCTACACCTTC
CASTFTSGHSWGYGYTF